Included here is one T cell receptor beta chain sequence, with context. In the source study's methods: By means of reference gene primer amplification, nucleated cell counts were estimated. Only in-frame clones appear in the TCRdb table, and some are missing; sequencing was by immunoSEQ multiplex PCR. That table supplies the V and J calls and clone size; D and trimming were determined from the DNA. The sample includes more than 95,000 clones, 75% to 90% of them seen just once. This entry comes from a study of blood T cell repertoires in COVID-19. For the study at large: Acute and convalescent COVID-19 specimens originated in the United States, Italy and Spain. Sources were T cells, B-cell-depleted T cells, or PBMCs; the material itself was cDNA or gDNA.

Specimen: peripheral blood. The source is a man between 60 and 75 years old with acute or convalescent COVID-19.

In nucleotides, the CDR3 is TGTGCCAGCAGGGGACAGGTTCCTAATGGCTACACCTTC. Translating it yields CASRGQVPNGYTF. The gene calls are TRBV6-5 and TRBJ1-2, with 8 bases lining up with TRBD1. This CDR3 is built from 13 residues. The ends lost 6 bases at V and 6 bases at J; junction bases unmatched: 6. The germline gives CDR1 MNHEY, CDR2 SVGAGI.